Following are 21 T cell receptor beta chains from one sample sequenced in a study of T cells of healthy individuals. MiXCR, run by TCRdb on the 5' RACE reads, gives a single entry per CDR3 protein. The table includes nearly 100,000 distinct CDR3 sequences, approximately 15% detected once. Every receptor here comes from a human donor in good health.

This clonotype has just a few counts. The gene calls are TRBV7-7 and TRBJ2-1; D ambiguous. With 3 bases removed from V and 7 bases from J, the gap between germline ends came to 22 bases. The germline V gene has CDR1 SSHAT and CDR2 FNYEAQ (reference sequence). The CDR3 is made up of 17 amino acids. In nucleotides, the CDR3 is TGTGCCAGCAGCTTCGAACCTAACTTGGATGGGCTTAATGAGCAGTTCTTC. Encoded protein: CASSFEPNLDGLNEQFF.

The sample holds a few counts of this clonotype. The chain couples TRBV5-1 to TRBJ2-5, with unresolved D. CDR1 SGHRS and CDR2 YFSETQ come from the germline V gene. V was clipped by 3 bases and J by 4 bases, with 10 bases between them. This CDR3 spans 13 amino acids. The CDR3 nucleotides are TGCGCCAGCAGCTCCCTATTTGGAGAGACCCAGTACTTC. This translates into CASSSLFGETQYF.

This clonotype was recorded many times. The chain links TRBV4-3 to TRBJ2-7; a weak D match, TRBD2 (7 bases). This CDR3 is 14 amino acids long. The V gene lost 1 base and the J gene lost 4 bases, with 11 bases spanning the gap. The germline V gene has CDR1 LGHNA and CDR2 YSLEER. The CDR3 region is CASSQAGGHYEQYF. The CDR3 DNA reads as TGCGCCAGCAGCCAAGCCGGGGGGCATTACGAGCAGTACTTC.

The table lists this clonotype with many counts. The chain joins TRBV4-1 to TRBJ2-1; tentative D call: TRBD2 (6 bases). V was clipped by 6 bases and J by 2 bases, with 32 bases between them. CDR3 length: 21 residues. Germline loops: CDR1 MGHRA, CDR2 YSYEKL. The CDR3 spells CASRVSGTTRVSGTTYNEQFF. CDR3 in DNA: TGCGCCAGCAGAGTTAGCGGTACCACCAGAGTTAGCGGTACCACCTACAATGAGCAGTTCTTC.

In the case of this clonotype: Just one base apart from a much larger clone, this may be a read error. The chain uses TRBV6-5 and TRBJ2-3; D is possibly TRBD1 (5 bases). CDR3 size: 14 residues. In germline, CDR1 is MNHEY, CDR2 SVGAGI. The V gene lost 5 bases and the J gene lost 2 bases, with 11 bases spanning the gap. CDR3 protein: CASSPSGSTDTQYF. Here the CDR3 DNA reads TGTGCCAGCAGTCCGTCAGGGTCCACAGATACGCAGTATTTT.

This clonotype was picked up many times. V is TRBV7-8 and J is TRBJ2-3; 11 bases align to TRBD2. Trimming removed 2 bases from V and 5 bases from J; junction bases left unmatched: 12. CDR1 is SGHVS, CDR2 FQNEAQ, per germline. The CDR3 consists of 18 residues. CDR3 protein: CASSLRASGRTVLDTQYF. The CDR3 DNA follows: TGTGCCAGCAGCTTAAGGGCTAGCGGGAGGACCGTTTTAGATACGCAGTATTTT.

This clonotype has at least ten counts. The chain employs TRBV6-2 or TRBV6-3 and TRBJ2-1, with D perhaps TRBD2 (6 bases). The V gene's germline CDR1 is MNHEY and CDR2 SVGEGT. V dropped 5 bases and J dropped 2 bases, with 16 bases sitting between them. The CDR3 contains 16 residues. The CDR3 nucleotides read TGTGCCAGCAGTCCCTCAGCAGGGAGGACCTACAATGAGCAGTTCTTC. As protein: CASSPSAGRTYNEQFF.

The gene calls are TRBV20-1 and TRBJ2-7; D is unclear. Germline assignment: CDR1 DFQATT and CDR2 SNEGSKA (reference sequence). Trimming removed 3 bases at V and 0 bases at J, with 15 bases between. The CDR3 length is 15 residues. CDR3 region: CSASSPVPYSYEQYF. CDR3 nucleotides: TGCAGTGCTAGTAGTCCAGTCCCCTACTCCTACGAGCAGTACTTC.

This clonotype was observed a handful of times. The rearrangement joins TRBV28 to TRBJ2-6, with D tentatively TRBD1 (5 bases). The CDR3 is 16 residues long. Germline values: CDR1 MDHEN, CDR2 SYDVKM. V was shortened by 5 bases and J by 0 bases, with 11 bases between the two germline ends. CDR3 loop: CASSPDSTSGANVLTF. The CDR3 DNA follows: TGTGCCAGCAGTCCCGACAGTACCTCTGGGGCCAACGTCCTGACTTTC.

This clonotype was counted many times. The chain is built from TRBV7-2 and TRBJ2-1, with 7 bases that match TRBD2. Germline CDR1 reads SGHTA; CDR2 reads FQGNSA. The CDR3 is made up of 14 amino acids. The V and J ends lost 5 bases and 2 bases, in that order; junction bases with no gene match: 3. In DNA, the CDR3 is TGTGCCAGCAGCCGGGACTATACCTACAATGAGCAGTTCTTC. Protein product: CASSRDYTYNEQFF.

In its sample, this clonotype was seen many times. V is TRBV27 and J is TRBJ2-4; D may correspond to TRBD1 or TRBD2 (5 bases each). V was shortened by 2 bases and J by 1 base, with 9 bases between the two germline ends. There are 15 residues in the CDR3. The germline CDR1 and CDR2 sequences are MNHEY and SMNVEV (reference sequence). The CDR3 DNA is TGTGCCAGCAGTTTAATGGGGGTGGCCAAAAACATTCAGTACTTC. As protein: CASSLMGVAKNIQYF.

This clonotype came up a few times. The chain carries TRBV5-1 and TRBJ2-7; 9 bases are a match to TRBD1. CDR3 size: 14 residues. The J segment lost 3 bases and the V segment lost 4 bases, leaving 5 bases of the junction unmatched. CDR1 is SGHRS and CDR2 is YFSETQ in the germline V gene. The CDR3 DNA sequence: TGCGCCAGCAGCATGGGACAGGGTGTCTACGAGCAGTACTTC. Its translation is CASSMGQGVYEQYF. Looking up the rest from reference TRBV5-1 and TRBJ2-7 gives the full variable domain: KAGVTQTPRYLIKTRGQQVTLSCSPISGHRSVSWYQQTPGQGLQFLFEYFSETQRNKGNFPGRFSGRQFSNSRSEMNVSTLELGDSALYLCASSMGQGVYEQYFGPGTRLTVT.

This clonotype was seen at least ten times. The chain is built from TRBV7-8 and TRBJ2-1, with D tentatively TRBD2 (5 bases). The V end lost 1 base, the J end lost 11 bases, and 21 bases lay between the germline ends. The CDR3 contains 16 residues. CDR1 SGHVS and CDR2 FQNEAQ come from the germline V gene. This CDR3 is CASSLGRWEPKNKQFF. In nucleotides, the CDR3 is TGTGCCAGCAGCTTAGGAAGGTGGGAGCCAAAAAATAAGCAGTTCTTC.

There are many counts of this clonotype. This sequence joins TRBV5-1 and TRBJ2-5; unclear D gene. Germline-derived CDR1 and CDR2 are SGHRS and YFSETQ. V lost 0 bases to trimming and J lost 4 bases, with 7 bases between them. The CDR3 runs to 13 residues. The DNA for the CDR3 is TGCGCCAGCAGCTTGGAAATTGCAGAGACCCAGTACTTC. Protein product: CASSLEIAETQYF.

The chain links TRBV7-2 to TRBJ1-5; 8 bases line up with TRBD1. V lost 5 bases, J lost 7 bases, and 10 bases stayed unmatched. Germline V gene sequence: CDR1 SGHTA, CDR2 FQGNSA. This CDR3 spans 15 amino acids. CDR3 nucleotides: TGTGCCAGCAGCCCTAAGACAGGGGTTCAGCAGCCCCAGCATTTT. Amino acids: CASSPKTGVQQPQHF.

The chain is built from TRBV5-5 and TRBJ2-5, with D possibly called TRBD1 or TRBD2 (5 bases each). V lost 6 bases, J lost 5 bases, and 14 bases lay in between. The CDR3 is 13 residues long. Germline CDR1 reads SGHKS; CDR2 reads YYEKEE (reference sequence). The DNA for the CDR3 is TGTGCCAGCACCGAGAGGGGCAGGGAGACCCAGTACTTC. Protein: CASTERGRETQYF.

This clonotype was observed a handful of times. The chain links TRBV3-1 to TRBJ1-1; D ambiguous. The CDR3 runs to 15 residues. The germline V gene encodes CDR1 LGHDT and CDR2 YNNKEL (reference sequence). Trimming removed 5 bases from V and 1 base from J, with 14 bases in between. Here the CDR3 DNA reads TGTGCCAGCAGCTCAAACCGCGGTGCGAACACTGAAGCTTTCTTT. Residues: CASSSNRGANTEAFF.

The genes are TRBV24-1 and TRBJ2-1; TRBD1 matches 7 bases. The J segment lost 2 bases and the V segment lost 3 bases, leaving 9 bases of the junction unmatched. CDR1 KGHDR and CDR2 SFDVKD come from the germline V gene. This CDR3 region has 17 residues. The CDR3: CATSDTSRGFPYNEQFF. CDR3 sequence (DNA): TGTGCCACCAGTGATACCTCCAGGGGGTTTCCCTACAATGAGCAGTTCTTC.

The table lists this clonotype with many counts. V usage is TRBV11-2 and J usage is TRBJ1-1; D possibly corresponds to TRBD1 (5 bases). Germline V gene data show CDR1 as SGHAT and CDR2 as FQNNGV. The CDR3 covers 14 residues. V lost 2 bases and J 0 bases, leaving 7 bases between the germline ends. CDR3 in amino acids: CASSLQGMNTEAFF. The CDR3 bases are TGTGCCAGCAGCTTACAGGGAATGAACACTGAAGCTTTCTTT.

CDR3 sequence reads: CASNPSWGANYGYTF. The CDR3 region has the DNA TGTGCCAGTAATCCATCGTGGGGAGCTAACTATGGCTACACCTTC. This chain links TRBV19 with TRBJ1-2, with unresolved D. Germline V CDR1 and CDR2: LNHDA, SQIVND (reference sequence). The ends were cut back, 7 bases at V and 0 bases at J, with 15 bases in the middle. The CDR3 is made up of 15 amino acids. The entire variable domain, with the rest obtained from reference TRBV19 and TRBJ1-2, is as follows: DGGITQSPKYLFRKEGQNVTLSCEQNLNHDAMYWYRQDPGQGLRLIYYSQIVNDFQKGDIAEGYSVSREKKESFPLTVTSAQKNPTAFYLCASNPSWGANYGYTFGSGTRLTVV.

This clonotype was found many times. The chain employs TRBV2 and TRBJ2-7, with D tentatively TRBD2 (6 bases). CDR3 length: 13 amino acids. The V end was cut by 4 bases, the J end by 3 bases, with 10 bases between. The germline V gene has CDR1 SNHLY and CDR2 FYNNEI. DNA of the CDR3: TGTGCCAGCAGTGGGGTCGGGAGCTACGAGCAGTACTTC. Its protein is CASSGVGSYEQYF.